The rows below give T cell receptor beta chains drawn from one sample of a study of cytomegalovirus exposure and HLA in healthy donors. The method was immunoSEQ multiplex PCR; TCRdb's version includes in-frame clones alone and lacks a portion of them. The sample shows approximately 140,000 clones, 61% of them seen only once. The sequenced sample consisted of PBMCs. These receptors were taken from a male donor in good health and CMV-seronegative. Each CDR3 is given with its conserved first and last residue. The D gene is left open where the match is weak. Expanded clones are given a class, and other clones once, few, many or no size at all.

V gene: TRBV7-2
J gene: TRBJ2-5
D gene: TRBD1
clone size: NA
CDR3 DNA: TGTGCCAGCAGCTTAGGGCGGACAGGGGAGGTGGAGACCCAGTACTTC
CDR3 protein: CASSLGRTGEVETQYF

V gene: TRBV27
J gene: TRBJ1-5
D gene: NA
clone size: NA
CDR3 DNA: TGTGCCAGCAGTTTATCCCGCGCAGGGAATCAGCCCCAGCATTTT
CDR3 protein: CASSLSRAGNQPQHF

V gene: TRBV6-5
J gene: TRBJ2-3
D gene: TRBD2
clone size: few
CDR3 DNA: TGTGCCAGCAGTTACTCGACTGCGGGGGGGACCTATACGCAGTATTTT
CDR3 protein: CASSYSTAGGTYTQYF

V gene: TRBV5-6
J gene: TRBJ2-1
D gene: TRBD2
clone size: NA
CDR3 DNA: TGTGCCAGCAGCGCCCCCCGCCAAGCGGGGGGGGACAATGAGCAGTTCTTC
CDR3 protein: CASSAPRQAGGDNEQFF

V gene: TRBV6-5
J gene: TRBJ1-1
D gene: NA
clone size: NA
CDR3 DNA: TGTGCCAGCAGTAGGACAACAAACACTGAAGCTTTCTTT
CDR3 protein: CASSRTTNTEAFF

V gene: TRBV28
J gene: TRBJ2-5
D gene: NA
clone size: NA
CDR3 DNA: TGTGCCAGCAGTTTATTGGGCAGCCAAGAGACCCAGTACTTC
CDR3 protein: CASSLLGSQETQYF

V gene: TRBV19
J gene: TRBJ2-1
D gene: TRBD2
clone size: few
CDR3 DNA: TGTGCCAGTATTTTGACTAGCGGGGGGGCAGGGGAGCAGTTCTTC
CDR3 protein: CASILTSGGAGEQFF

V gene: TRBV15
J gene: TRBJ2-5
D gene: NA
clone size: NA
CDR3 DNA: TGTGCCACCAGCAGAGATAGACAGCGACAGCGGTACTTC
CDR3 protein: CATSRDRQRQRYF

V gene: TRBV10-3
J gene: TRBJ2-2
D gene: NA
clone size: NA
CDR3 DNA: TGTGCCATCAGTGACCAATCCGGCGGGGAGCTGTTTTTT
CDR3 protein: CAISDQSGGELFF

V gene: TRBV5-4
J gene: TRBJ1-2
D gene: NA
clone size: NA
CDR3 DNA: TGTGCCAGCAGCACCAACGGAGGAGGGGATGGCTACACCTTC
CDR3 protein: CASSTNGGGDGYTF

V gene: TRBV9
J gene: TRBJ1-2
D gene: TRBD1
clone size: NA
CDR3 DNA: TGTGCCAGCAGCGTAGTCTCGCAGGGGGCGGGATATGGCTACACCTTC
CDR3 protein: CASSVVSQGAGYGYTF

V gene: TRBV7-9
J gene: TRBJ2-3
D gene: TRBD2
clone size: NA
CDR3 DNA: TGTGCCAGCAGCGATATTGTGCGACTAGCGGGGGGGAGCACAGATACGCAGTATTTT
CDR3 protein: CASSDIVRLAGGSTDTQYF

V gene: TRBV7-9
J gene: TRBJ2-3
D gene: TRBD2
clone size: NA
CDR3 DNA: TGTGCCAGCAGCTTCCTTCCGGGGGGGAGCACAGATACGCAGTATTTT
CDR3 protein: CASSFLPGGSTDTQYF

V gene: TRBV28
J gene: TRBJ2-4
D gene: NA
clone size: few
CDR3 DNA: TGTGCCAGCAGCCCCCGAGGAGGCGCGAACATTCAGTACTTC
CDR3 protein: CASSPRGGANIQYF

V gene: TRBV5-1
J gene: TRBJ1-1
D gene: TRBD1
clone size: NA
CDR3 DNA: TGCGCCAGCAGCCCACAGGGGCGGGGCACTGAAGCTTTCTTT
CDR3 protein: CASSPQGRGTEAFF

V gene: TRBV11-2
J gene: TRBJ1-1
D gene: NA
clone size: once
CDR3 DNA: TGTGCCAGCAGCCACGGGGGTATTGGGGACACTGAAGCTTTCTTT
CDR3 protein: CASSHGGIGDTEAFF

V gene: TRBV29-1
J gene: TRBJ2-3
D gene: NA
clone size: few
CDR3 DNA: TGCAGCGTTGAAGATTTTACAGTGACCAGCACAGATACGCAGTATTTT
CDR3 protein: CSVEDFTVTSTDTQYF